A single sample gave rise to the 32 T cell receptor beta chains below, sequenced in a study of technical replicates of blood from several donors. Measured with immunoSEQ multiplex PCR; TCRdb has only the in-frame clones, and not every one. The table shows about 100,000 clones, with around 95% occurring only once. Material for sequencing was T cells isolated from PBMCs. These receptors came from a human donor in good health.

This clone was detected only once. The chain couples TRBV6-5 to TRBJ2-5, with no clear D. From germline, CDR1 is MNHEY and CDR2 SVGAGI. V was cut by 4 bases and J by 5 bases, with 20 bases left in between. The CDR3 is 16 residues long. In DNA form, the CDR3 reads TGTGCCAGCAGTTCCTACAGTCCTACTTCAACGGAGACCCAGTACTTC. This translates into CASSSYSPTSTETQYF.

J is TRBJ2-1 and V is TRBV19; 12 positions match TRBD2. Germline V gene lookup returns CDR1 LNHDA and CDR2 SQIVND (reference sequence). The trim removed 9 bases at V and 5 bases at J, leaving 5 bases unmatched. The CDR3 has 14 amino acids. The CDR3 loop reads CASTLAGGNNEQFF. The CDR3 nucleotides are TGTGCCAGCACCCTAGCGGGAGGGAACAATGAGCAGTTCTTC.

The rearrangement uses TRBV19 and TRBJ1-1; tentatively, D is TRBD1 (5 bases). CDR3 length: 13 amino acids. Germline lookup yields CDR1 LNHDA and CDR2 SQIVND (reference sequence). V was shortened by 3 bases and J by 4 bases, with 9 bases between the two germline ends. The DNA for the CDR3 is TGTGCCAGTAGTATTGGGCAGGGCACTGAAGCTTTCTTT. It is translated as CASSIGQGTEAFF.

J is TRBJ1-2 and V is TRBV5-1; no clear D gene. The germline V and J ends were trimmed by 4 bases and 8 bases, with 15 bases remaining between them. The germline V gene encodes CDR1 SGHRS and CDR2 YFSETQ. This CDR3 has 13 residues. This CDR3 is CASSPFEGGGYTF. The CDR3, as DNA: TGCGCCAGCAGCCCTTTTGAGGGAGGCGGCTACACCTTC. Looking up the rest from reference TRBV5-1 and TRBJ1-2 gives the full variable domain: KAGVTQTPRYLIKTRGQQVTLSCSPISGHRSVSWYQQTPGQGLQFLFEYFSETQRNKGNFPGRFSGRQFSNSRSEMNVSTLELGDSALYLCASSPFEGGGYTFGSGTRLTVV.

This chain uses TRBV18 with TRBJ1-1; D may be TRBD1 (6 bases). The CDR3 totals 13 residues. The germline gives CDR1 KGHSH, CDR2 LQKENI. Deletions cut 5 bases from V and 7 bases from J, with 14 bases between. CDR3: CASSWGGVNEAFF. For the CDR3, the DNA is TGTGCCAGCTCATGGGGGGGCGTTAATGAAGCTTTCTTT.

The rearrangement joins TRBV29-1 to TRBJ2-7, with TRBD1 matching over 8 bases. The CDR3 consists of 13 residues. Trimming removed 3 bases from V and 4 bases from J; junction bases left unmatched: 5. In germline, CDR1 is SQVTM, CDR2 ANQGSEA. The CDR3 DNA is TGCAGCGTTGAGGGACAGGTACCTTACGAGCAGTACTTC. It codes for CSVEGQVPYEQYF.

This clone was counted once. This chain uses TRBV5-1 with TRBJ2-1; a weak D match, TRBD1 (5 bases). With 3 bases removed from V and 3 bases from J, the gap between germline ends came to 10 bases. The CDR3 contains 14 residues. Germline V gene lookup returns CDR1 SGHRS and CDR2 YFSETQ. DNA for the CDR3: TGCGCCAGCAGCTGGACACCCTTCTACAATGAGCAGTTCTTC. It yields the protein CASSWTPFYNEQFF.

The J gene is TRBJ2-5, the V gene TRBV27; D is unresolved. Germline V gives CDR1 MNHEY, CDR2 SMNVEV (reference sequence). V was shortened by 8 bases and J by 10 bases, with 11 bases between the two germline ends. This CDR3 has 10 residues. The CDR3 bases are TGTGCCAGCGGCGAGGTGGACCAGTACTTC. Encoded protein: CASGEVDQYF.

The chain uses TRBV5-4 and TRBJ2-5; a weak D match, TRBD1 (6 bases). V lost 4 bases, J lost 2 bases, and 12 bases lay in between. There are 14 residues in the CDR3. Germline-derived CDR1 and CDR2 are SGHNT and YYREEE (reference sequence). CDR3: CASSTPTGQETQYF. The CDR3 DNA reads as TGTGCCAGCAGCACCCCGACAGGACAAGAGACCCAGTACTTC.

This clone was picked up a small number of times. The chain combines TRBV29-1 with TRBJ2-2; a weak D match, TRBD2 (6 bases). Trimming removed 4 bases from V and 7 bases from J, with 7 bases in between. CDR1 and CDR2 (germline): SQVTM, ANQGSEA. This CDR3 region has 11 residues. CDR3 sequence (DNA): TGCAGCGTTGGGAGGGGCGGGGAGCTGTTTTTT. Its translation is CSVGRGGELFF.

The chain recombines TRBV5-1 with TRBJ1-1, with unresolved D. With 0 bases removed from V and 1 base from J, the gap between germline ends came to 13 bases. CDR3 size: 16 residues. Germline assignment: CDR1 SGHRS and CDR2 YFSETQ. CDR3 amino acids: CASSLAGGTANTEAFF. In DNA form, the CDR3 reads TGCGCCAGCAGCTTGGCCGGCGGCACCGCGAACACTGAAGCTTTCTTT.

The chain is built from TRBV4-1 and TRBJ1-2; a possible D gene is TRBD1 (5 bases). CDR3 length equals 16 residues. V lost 4 bases and J lost 2, with 17 bases in between. The germline V gene has CDR1 MGHRA and CDR2 YSYEKL. Here the CDR3 DNA reads TGCGCCAGCAGCCTCATCCCAGACAGTATAAACTATGGCTACACCTTC. It is translated as CASSLIPDSINYGYTF.

This sequence joins TRBV6-5 and TRBJ1-4; D possibly corresponds to TRBD1 (6 bases). Germline V gene data show CDR1 as MNHEY and CDR2 as SVGAGI. The ends were cut back, 4 bases at V and 8 bases at J, with 17 bases in the middle. The CDR3 length is 15 residues. The CDR3 spells CASSSRQVAREKLFF. Written as DNA, the CDR3 is TGTGCCAGCAGTTCCAGACAGGTAGCGAGAGAAAAACTGTTTTTT.

The table lists this clone with a count of one. The V and J genes are TRBV9 and TRBJ2-5; D gene ambiguous. The CDR3 totals 13 residues. Germline V CDR1 and CDR2: SGDLS, YYNGEE. The V and J ends lost 3 bases and 5 bases respectively, with 11 bases between them. CDR3 residues: CASSGDTWETQYF. For the CDR3, the DNA is TGTGCCAGCAGCGGCGACACCTGGGAGACCCAGTACTTC. Filled out from reference TRBV9 and TRBJ2-5, the complete variable domain reads DSGVTQTPKHLITATGQRVTLRCSPRSGDLSVYWYQQSLDQGLQFLIQYYNGEERAKGNILERFSAQQFPDLHSELNLSSLELGDSALYFCASSGDTWETQYFGPGTRLLVL.

The rearrangement joins TRBV5-5 to TRBJ2-7; D might be TRBD2 (6 bases). Trimming stripped 1 base from V and 7 bases from J, with 12 bases between. Germline assignment: CDR1 SGHKS and CDR2 YYEKEE (reference sequence). CDR3 length: 13 amino acids. CDR3 region: CASSLRLEGEQYF. CDR3 coding DNA: TGTGCCAGCAGCTTGCGACTAGAGGGGGAGCAGTACTTC.

J is TRBJ2-5 and V is TRBV28, with TRBD2 as a possible D gene (6 bases). Germline CDR1 and CDR2: MDHEN and SYDVKM. CDR3 length equals 14 residues. V gave up 5 bases and J gave up 2 bases, with 12 bases separating them. The CDR3 nucleotides are TGTGCCAGCAGTCTCACCCGGGGGCAAGAGACCCAGTACTTC. It translates to CASSLTRGQETQYF.

The gene calls are TRBV5-1 and TRBJ2-5, with D tentatively TRBD1 (5 bases). Per germline, CDR1 SGHRS and CDR2 YFSETQ. CDR3 length equals 16 residues. Trimming removed 7 bases from V and 3 bases from J, with 22 bases in between. Here the CDR3 DNA reads TGCGCCAGCGTCAGGAGTGGGGCCTCACTCGAAGAGACCCAGTACTTC. Amino acid sequence: CASVRSGASLEETQYF. The full variable domain, with the rest looked up from reference TRBV5-1 and TRBJ2-5, is KAGVTQTPRYLIKTRGQQVTLSCSPISGHRSVSWYQQTPGQGLQFLFEYFSETQRNKGNFPGRFSGRQFSNSRSEMNVSTLELGDSALYLCASVRSGASLEETQYFGPGTRLLVL.

V gene TRBV5-1 combines with J gene TRBJ1-6, with 7 bases matching TRBD1. Germline V gene data show CDR1 as SGHRS and CDR2 as YFSETQ. This CDR3 has 16 residues. Trimming took 0 bases from V and 7 from J; bases not matched to a gene: 7. CDR3 in DNA: TGCGCCAGCAGCTTGGGTCCCGAGACAGGGAATTCACCCCTCCACTTT. Translation gives CASSLGPETGNSPLHF.

The genes are TRBV6-1 and TRBJ2-1, with D perhaps TRBD2 (6 bases). V was shortened by 2 bases and J by 0 bases, with 8 bases between the two germline ends. Germline lookup yields CDR1 MNHNS and CDR2 SASEGT. The CDR3 is 15 amino acids. CDR3: CASSERRDSYNEQFF. The DNA for the CDR3 is TGTGCCAGCAGTGAACGGCGGGACTCCTACAATGAGCAGTTCTTC.

This chain uses TRBV28 with TRBJ1-1, with 9 bases lining up with TRBD1. The ends lost 5 bases at V and 3 bases at J; junction bases unmatched: 7. The CDR3 has 15 amino acids. CDR1 and CDR2 from the germline V gene are MDHEN and SYDVKM. CDR3 bases: TGTGCCAGCAGTGCCCTACAGGGGGCCTACACTGAAGCTTTCTTT. Amino acids: CASSALQGAYTEAFF.

The chain joins TRBV6-5 to TRBJ2-7, with a tentative D call TRBD2 (6 bases). This CDR3 has 13 residues. Per germline, CDR1 MNHEY and CDR2 SVGAGI. Trimming removed 6 bases at V and 6 bases at J, with 15 bases between. Here the CDR3 reads CASRGPMGGEQYF. The CDR3 region has the DNA TGTGCCAGCAGGGGACCGATGGGGGGCGAGCAGTACTTC.

This sequence joins TRBV25-1 and TRBJ2-5; TRBD1 aligns across 8 bases. CDR3 size: 15 residues. CDR1 and CDR2 (germline): MGHDK, SYGVNS. V shed 2 bases, J shed 4 bases, and the junction held 6 bases outside the gene matches. The CDR3 here is CASSEPDRVRETQYF. CDR3 nucleotide sequence: TGTGCCAGCAGTGAACCGGACAGGGTGCGAGAGACCCAGTACTTC.

CDR3 nucleotide sequence: TGCGCCAGCGCCTGGGGAGCGGGGGGAAACACCGGGGAGCTGTTTTTT. It is translated as CASAWGAGGNTGELFF. V is TRBV5-1 and J is TRBJ2-2, with TRBD2 matching 9 bases. Germline V CDR1 and CDR2: SGHRS, YFSETQ. Trimming at V came to 7 bases and at J to 2 bases, leaving 9 bases not matched to a gene. This CDR3 region has 16 residues.

The chain is built from TRBV29-1 and TRBJ2-3, with 16 bases that match TRBD2. The ends lost 6 bases at V and 2 bases at J; junction bases unmatched: 23. Germline-derived CDR1 and CDR2 are SQVTM and ANQGSEA. This CDR3 has 22 residues. DNA of the CDR3: TGCAGCGTCCCATCCTGGGGACTAGCGGGGGGGCGGTTTCACACACCCACAGATACGCAGTATTTT. It is translated as CSVPSWGLAGGRFHTPTDTQYF.

The V gene is TRBV6-5, the J gene TRBJ2-5, with TRBD2 matching 7 bases. The V segment lost 5 bases and the J segment 5 bases; nucleotides outside the gene matches: 8. The CDR3 runs to 14 residues. In germline, CDR1 is MNHEY, CDR2 SVGAGI. The DNA for the CDR3 is TGTGCCAGCAGTCCCCGGGGAGCGGGGGAGACCCAGTACTTC. This translates into CASSPRGAGETQYF.

The V and J genes are TRBV2 and TRBJ2-3; the D gene is possibly TRBD2 (6 bases). Germline V CDR1 and CDR2: SNHLY, FYNNEI. Deletions cut 6 bases from V and 1 base from J, with 14 bases between. The CDR3 loop spans 15 amino acids. CDR3: CASRNLAARTDTQYF. The CDR3 region has the DNA TGTGCCAGCAGAAACTTAGCGGCACGCACAGATACGCAGTATTTT.

This clone was found once. The chain joins TRBV28 to TRBJ2-7; 7 bases align to TRBD1. The CDR3 contains 14 residues. Looked up from germline, CDR1 is MDHEN and CDR2 is SYDVKM. V was clipped by 6 bases and J by 3 bases; unmatched bases: 8. CDR3 coding DNA: TGTGCCAGCAGCCCGACAGGGATAAGCTACGAGCAGTACTTC. Residues: CASSPTGISYEQYF. The full variable domain, its missing parts supplied by reference TRBV28 and TRBJ2-7, is DVKVTQSSRYLVKRTGEKVFLECVQDMDHENMFWYRQDPGLGLRLIYFSYDVKMKEKGDIPEGYSVSREKKERFSLILESASTNQTSMYLCASSPTGISYEQYFGPGTRLTVT.

This clone was observed a single time. The J gene is TRBJ2-4, the V gene TRBV12-5; 7 bases fit TRBD2. Germline V CDR1 and CDR2: LGHNT, FRNRAP. Germline trimming cut 0 bases from V and 0 bases from J; bases unmatched to any gene: 8. This CDR3 spans 18 amino acids. CDR3 sequence (DNA): TGTGCTAGTGGTTTGGTACTTCCTAGCGGCTTAGCCAAAAACATTCAGTACTTC. It codes for CASGLVLPSGLAKNIQYF. The whole variable domain, remainder taken from reference TRBV12-5 and TRBJ2-4, is DARVTQTPRHKVTEMGQEVTMRCQPILGHNTVFWYRQTMMQGLELLAYFRNRAPLDDSGMPKDRFSAEMPDATLATLKIQPSEPRDSAVYFCASGLVLPSGLAKNIQYFGAGTRLSVL.

The chain joins TRBV6-1 to TRBJ1-5; D is unresolved. V was clipped by 1 base and J by 5 bases, with 12 bases between them. Germline V gene lookup returns CDR1 MNHNS and CDR2 SASEGT. The CDR3 sequence is 15 residues long. The chain's CDR3 is CASSEVGQRYQPQHF. In DNA form, the CDR3 reads TGTGCCAGCAGTGAAGTTGGTCAGCGATATCAGCCCCAGCATTTT.

The rearrangement joins TRBV9 to TRBJ2-5; D remains unclear. This CDR3 has 14 residues. Per the germline V gene, CDR1 is SGDLS and CDR2 is YYNGEE. The V gene lost 0 bases and the J gene lost 4 bases, with 10 bases spanning the gap. CDR3: CASSVETAGETQYF. The CDR3 nucleotides are TGTGCCAGCAGCGTAGAAACAGCCGGAGAGACCCAGTACTTC.

CDR3 DNA sequence: TGTGCCAGCAGTCAGGACAGAATCTATGGCTACACCTTC. It encodes CASSQDRIYGYTF. The rearrangement joins TRBV6-5 to TRBJ1-2; tentatively, D is TRBD1 (6 bases). The CDR3 totals 13 residues. V lost 5 bases and J lost 4, with 11 bases in between. Germline loops: CDR1 MNHEY, CDR2 SVGAGI.

The chain combines TRBV15 with TRBJ1-3, with D possibly being TRBD1 (6 bases). Germline values: CDR1 LNHNV, CDR2 YYDKDF (reference sequence). This CDR3 has 15 residues. V gave up 8 bases and J gave up 0 bases, with 14 bases separating them. This chain's CDR3 is CATQQGWSSGNTIYF. CDR3 in DNA: TGTGCCACCCAACAGGGTTGGAGCTCTGGAAACACCATATATTTT.